This T cell receptor (beta chain) was obtained from a study of cytomegalovirus exposure and HLA in healthy donors. This clone was counted a single time. The antigen is undetermined. Study-wide points: Rare TCR sequences dominated, though some public TCRs recurred in many donors.

It was with 60 Vbeta and 13 Jbeta primers that the PCR ran. TCRdb's copy holds only in-frame clones and misses some; the assay was immunoSEQ multiplex PCR. The sample carries roughly 160,000 clones, approximately 85% recorded once. In germline, CDR1 is SGDLS, CDR2 YYNGEE. CDR3 length: 15 amino acids. V gave up 1 base and J gave up 6 bases; unmatched junction bases: 8. The chain is built from TRBV9 and TRBJ1-2; 8 bases agree with TRBD1. Sequenced input: PBMCs. The origin of this receptor is a man between 18 and 29 years old in good health and CMV-seropositive. CDR3 in amino acids: CASSVTQGQADGYTF. For the CDR3, the DNA is TGTGCCAGCAGCGTAACCCAGGGACAGGCAGATGGCTACACCTTC.